The clone carrying this TCR beta chain has just a few counts. Its target is unknown. Diagnoses used clinical symptoms, serum thyroxine and TRAb, thyroid ultrasound and orbital computed tomography. The sample originates from a study of T cells in Graves' hyperthyroidism and ophthalmopathy. Study context: Peripheral blood draws took place at initial diagnosis, ahead of any treatment.

The TCR beta CDR3 regions underwent amplification using RNA transcripts as the source. The HTBI primer set served for first-round RT-PCR of the TCR CDR3. From the multiplex PCR reads, TCRdb called clonotypes with MiXCR, one entry per CDR3 protein. The sample yields 400,000 to 550,000 distinct CDR3 sequences, around 22% seen once. This CDR3 comprises 17 residues. The V end lost 1 base, the J end lost 5 bases, and 17 bases lay between the germline ends. CDR1 is MGHRA, CDR2 YSYEKL, per germline. General study results and limits: Model output signaled ophthalmopathy a median roughly 6.5 months ahead of onset.

V and J are TRBV4-1 and TRBJ2-2; D not certain. The receptor comes from a young woman with Graves' ophthalmopathy. Sequenced sample: blood. The CDR3 sequence: CASSQGKVAVWTGELFF. The DNA for the CDR3 is TGCGCCAGCAGCCAAGGAAAGGTCGCAGTTTGGACCGGGGAGCTGTTTTTT.